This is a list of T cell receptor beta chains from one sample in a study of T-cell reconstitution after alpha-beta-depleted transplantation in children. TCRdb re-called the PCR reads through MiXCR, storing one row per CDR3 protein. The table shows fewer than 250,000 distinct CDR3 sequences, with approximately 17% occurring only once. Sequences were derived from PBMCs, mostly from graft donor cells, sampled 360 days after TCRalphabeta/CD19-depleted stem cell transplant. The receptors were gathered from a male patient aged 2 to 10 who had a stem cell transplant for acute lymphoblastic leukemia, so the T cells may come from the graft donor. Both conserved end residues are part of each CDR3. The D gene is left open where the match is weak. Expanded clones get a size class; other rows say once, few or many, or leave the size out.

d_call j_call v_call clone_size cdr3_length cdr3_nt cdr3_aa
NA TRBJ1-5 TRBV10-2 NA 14 TGCGCCAGCAGTGAACCAGGGTACGGTCAGCCCCAGCATTTT CASSEPGYGQPQHF
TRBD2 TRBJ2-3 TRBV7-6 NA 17 TGTGCCAGCAGCTCTATCGCACCCTGGACTAGTGAGGGTACGCAGTATTTT CASSSIAPWTSEGTQYF
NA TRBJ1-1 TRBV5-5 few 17 TGTGCCAGCAGCGGGCCCGGGAGCTGGGAAAGGAACACTGAAGCTTTCTTT CASSGPGSWERNTEAFF
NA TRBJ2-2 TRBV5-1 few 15 TGCGCCAGCAGCTTGAGACCGAGAGGCAACGGGGAGCTGTTTTTT CASSLRPRGNGELFF
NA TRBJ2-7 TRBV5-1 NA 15 TGCGCCAGCAGCTTGGCCGTCAGCGCTAGCTACGAGCAGTACTTC CASSLAVSASYEQYF
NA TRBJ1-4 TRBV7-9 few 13 TGTGCCAGCAGCGCGAAGGGAGGGGAAAAACTGTTTTTT CASSAKGGEKLFF
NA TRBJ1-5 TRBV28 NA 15 TGTGCCAGCAGTTTATGGGGGCGTAGGAATCAGCCCCAGCATTTT CASSLWGRRNQPQHF
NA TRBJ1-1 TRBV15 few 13 TGTGCCACCGGACGCGCGCGGCAAACAGAAGCTTTCTTT CATGRARQTEAFF
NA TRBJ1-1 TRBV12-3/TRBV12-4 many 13 TGTGCCAGCAGTTTTAATCCCTACACTGAAGCTTTCTTT CASSFNPYTEAFF
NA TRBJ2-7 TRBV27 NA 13 TGTGCCAGCAGTCACGGCCGGGAGAACGAGCAGTACTTC CASSHGRENEQYF
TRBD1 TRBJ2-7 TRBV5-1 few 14 TGCGCCAGCAGCCACGGGACAGGTACCTACGAGCAGTACTTC CASSHGTGTYEQYF
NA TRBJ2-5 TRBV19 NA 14 TGTGCCAGTAGTCCCCGGACCCTTGACGAGACCCAGTACTTC CASSPRTLDETQYF